These 22 T cell receptor beta chains were sequenced from one sample in a study of CD4 and CD8 cells across lung adenocarcinoma regions. In TCRdb, the PCR reads were re-called with MiXCR into one record per CDR3 protein. Of roughly 20,000 distinct CDR3 sequences listed, roughly half were seen once; the top ten hold about 25%. Material for sequencing was CD8+ T cells from the center of a lung tumor. These receptors were obtained from a female donor with lung adenocarcinoma. The CD4 and CD8 labels of this study may be unreliable.

By sample share, this clonotype is medium-sized. The chain combines TRBV6-1 with TRBJ2-3, with D uncertain. The germline V gene encodes CDR1 MNHNS and CDR2 SASEGT. The V and J ends lost 9 bases and 6 bases respectively, with 7 bases between them. The CDR3 contains 10 residues. The CDR3 is CARVSDTQYF. The DNA of the CDR3 is TGTGCCAGGGTCAGCGATACGCAGTATTTT.

The chain employs TRBV5-1 and TRBJ2-3, with D perhaps being TRBD1 or TRBD2 (5 bases each). Germline CDR1 reads SGHRS; CDR2 reads YFSETQ. The V gene lost 4 bases and the J gene lost 2 bases, with 17 bases spanning the gap. The CDR3 runs to 16 residues. CDR3 amino acids: CASSPQARGSTDTQYF. The CDR3 DNA follows: TGCGCCAGCAGCCCACAGGCGAGGGGTTCCACAGATACGCAGTATTTT.

The chain recombines TRBV10-1 with TRBJ2-4, with a weak D call TRBD2 (6 bases). CDR1 and CDR2 (germline): WNHNN, SYGVQD (reference sequence). With 9 bases removed from V and 13 bases from J, the gap between germline ends came to 22 bases. The CDR3 length is 13 residues. The DNA of the CDR3 is TGCGCCAGGGGACTGGGAGCCACAGATATGCAGTACTTC. The encoded protein is CARGLGATDMQYF.

The table lists this clonotype with a few counts. The chain is built from TRBV9 and TRBJ2-3; TRBD2 aligns across 11 bases. J lost 4 bases, V lost 7 bases, and 2 bases had no gene match. Germline V gives CDR1 SGDLS, CDR2 YYNGEE. The CDR3 spans 13 residues. The CDR3 DNA reads as TGTGCCAGCCTAGCGGGAGGCCCAGATACGCAGTATTTT. This codes for CASLAGGPDTQYF.

A few counts support this clonotype. A read error is likely, as this CDR3 ends without the conserved phenylalanine or tryptophan. The V call is TRBV12-3 or TRBV12-4, the J call TRBJ2-5, with D uncertain. V was trimmed by 4 bases and J by 2 bases, leaving 11 bases between them. The CDR3 spans 14 residues. CDR3: CASSSGRRQETQYL. The DNA for the CDR3 is TGTGCCAGCAGTTCCGGACGGAGACAAGAGACCCAGTACTTA.

The chain has TRBV7-2 and TRBJ1-5, with D uncertain. Deletions cut 5 bases from V and 3 bases from J, with 5 bases between. The V gene's germline CDR1 is SGHTA and CDR2 FQGNSA. The CDR3 sequence is 12 residues long. The CDR3, as DNA: TGTGCCAGCAGCCCCTACAATCAGCCCCAGCATTTT. Protein: CASSPYNQPQHF.

This clonotype occurred a few times. The gene calls are TRBV6-1 and TRBJ2-1; D tentatively reads TRBD1 or TRBD2 (5 bases each). Deletions cut 8 bases from V and 13 bases from J, with 21 bases between. This CDR3 is built from 13 residues. Germline V gene data show CDR1 as MNHNS and CDR2 as SASEGT. The CDR3 here is CASSEGTIETQFF. The DNA of the CDR3 is TGTGCCAGCTCCGAAGGGACCATAGAGACCCAGTTCTTC.

The chain employs TRBV6-1 and TRBJ2-1, with 13 bases aligning to TRBD2. V trimming: 7 bases; J trimming: 2 bases; junction bases outside the gene matches: 2. The CDR3 runs to 15 residues. Germline-derived CDR1 and CDR2 are MNHNS and SASEGT. CDR3: CASIGTSGTYNEQFF. CDR3 in DNA: TGTGCCAGCATAGGGACTAGCGGGACCTACAATGAGCAGTTCTTC.

This CDR3 reads CASSSARLPETQYF. The DNA of the CDR3 is TGTGCCAGCAGCTCCGCTCGGTTGCCGGAGACCCAGTACTTC. The rearrangement uses TRBV7-2 and TRBJ2-1; D uncertain. The J call may be incorrect, as the DNA end agrees better with TRBJ2-5. CDR3 length: 14 amino acids. CDR1 is SGHTA, CDR2 FQGNSA, per germline.

This clonotype is classed as medium-sized. CDR3 sequence reads: CASSLRPPGLAGVEQFF. In nucleotides, the CDR3 is TGTGCCAGCAGCTTGCGGCCACCGGGACTAGCGGGAGTGGAGCAGTTCTTC. The chain uses TRBV11-2 and TRBJ2-1, with 14 bases matching TRBD2. The CDR3 is 17 residues long. After removal of 3 bases from V and 10 bases from J, the junction contained 11 bases not matched to a gene. Germline CDR1 reads SGHAT; CDR2 reads FQNNGV.

By share, this clonotype ranks as medium-sized. The chain uses TRBV6-1 and TRBJ2-3, with no clear D. V was clipped by 8 bases and J by 4 bases, with 16 bases between them. The CDR3 totals 14 residues. Per germline, CDR1 MNHNS and CDR2 SASEGT. The CDR3 protein is CASDRRGWADTQYF. CDR3 in DNA: TGTGCCAGCGATAGACGAGGATGGGCAGATACGCAGTATTTT.

The chain uses TRBV27 and TRBJ2-4; D may match TRBD1 or TRBD2 (5 bases each). Per the germline V gene, CDR1 is MNHEY and CDR2 is SMNVEV (reference sequence). V lost 5 bases and J 13 bases, leaving 27 bases between the germline ends. CDR3 length: 16 amino acids. CDR3 amino acids: CASSRAGTWSTDTQYF. For the CDR3, the DNA is TGTGCCAGCAGTCGAGCCGGGACGTGGTCCACAGATACGCAGTACTTC.

This clonotype was counted many times. This chain uses TRBV24-1 with TRBJ2-1; D may correspond to TRBD1 or TRBD2 (5 bases each). The ends were cut back, 0 bases at V and 5 bases at J, with 13 bases in the middle. This CDR3 comprises 16 residues. CDR1 and CDR2 (germline): KGHDR, SFDVKD. CDR3 sequence: CATSDLGGTRDNEQFF. The CDR3 DNA follows: TGTGCCACCAGTGATTTGGGGGGAACGAGGGACAATGAGCAGTTCTTC.

There are a few counts of this clonotype. The chain carries TRBV5-5 and TRBJ2-1; TRBD1 might be the D (7 bases). CDR1 is SGHKS, CDR2 YYEKEE, per germline (reference sequence). There are 16 residues in the CDR3. The V and J ends lost 4 bases and 7 bases respectively, with 21 bases between them. The CDR3 loop is CASSRPRGADWNEQFF. Here the CDR3 DNA reads TGTGCCAGCAGCCGTCCCAGGGGGGCGGATTGGAATGAGCAGTTCTTC.

Regarding this clonotype: The junction does not match germline at one end; this may be a read error. The V gene is TRBV6-5, the J gene TRBJ2-1, with D maybe TRBD1 (6 bases). CDR3 length: 15 amino acids. Per the germline V gene, CDR1 is MNHEY and CDR2 is SVGAGI. CDR3 region: CASSFCAPDSEELFF. The CDR3 coding sequence is TGTGCCAGCAGTTTCTGCGCTCCGGACAGCGAGGAGCTGTTCTTC.

The table lists this clonotype with a count of one. This chain connects TRBV6-1 to TRBJ2-1; D remains unclear. The better agreement between TRBJ2-7 and the DNA end casts doubt on the J call. Germline V gives CDR1 MNHNS, CDR2 SASEGT. The CDR3 sequence is 13 residues long. CDR3 sequence reads: CATCPGSYNKQYF. In DNA form, the CDR3 reads TGTGCCACCTGTCCTGGGTCCTACAATAAGCAGTACTTC.

This clonotype was seen a handful of times. The CDR3 bases are TGTGCCAGCAGTTTTCGGACAAATGAGCAGTTCTTC. This sequence encodes CASSFRTNEQFF. The chain joins TRBV12-3 or TRBV12-4 to TRBJ2-1, with D possibly TRBD1 on 5 matching bases. Trimming removed 3 bases at V and 7 bases at J, with 7 bases between. The CDR3 totals 12 residues.

This clonotype was counted between two and nine times. The gene calls are TRBV27 and TRBJ2-7; TRBD2 agrees at 16 bases. The V gene's germline CDR1 is MNHEY and CDR2 SMNVEV (reference sequence). The trim removed 5 bases at V and 3 bases at J, leaving 7 bases unmatched. This CDR3 spans 17 amino acids. CDR3 coding DNA: TGTGCCAGCAGTGAGGGACTAGCGGGAGGGCCGGGCTACGAGCAGTACTTC. Amino acids: CASSEGLAGGPGYEQYF.

The chain recombines TRBV11-1 with TRBJ2-1, with D possibly being TRBD1 (5 bases). This CDR3 is 11 amino acids long. V was trimmed by 4 bases and J by 11 bases, leaving 9 bases between them. The germline V gene has CDR1 SGHAT and CDR2 FQDESV (reference sequence). The CDR3 region is CASSSTVKQFF. CDR3 DNA: TGTGCCAGCAGCTCGACAGTCAAGCAGTTCTTC. Looking up the rest from reference TRBV11-1 and TRBJ2-1 gives the full variable domain: EAEVAQSPRYKITEKSQAVAFWCDPISGHATLYWYRQILGQGPELLVQFQDESVVDDSQLPKDRFSAERLKGVDSTLKIQPAELGDSAMYLCASSSTVKQFFGPGTRLTVL.

The gene calls are TRBV11-2 and TRBJ1-1; TRBD1 might be the D (5 bases). CDR3 length: 14 residues. The germline CDR1 and CDR2 sequences are SGHAT and FQNNGV. V lost 1 base, J lost 3 bases, and 9 bases lay in between. This chain's CDR3 is CASSLAGGDTEAFF. For the CDR3, the DNA is TGTGCCAGCAGCTTAGCGGGGGGAGACACTGAAGCTTTCTTT.

The chain combines TRBV10-3 with TRBJ2-5; TRBD2 agrees at 8 bases. The CDR3 totals 14 residues. In germline, CDR1 is ENHRY, CDR2 SYGVKD. As DNA, the CDR3 is TGTGCGGGGAGCGGGGGAGGTGACCCAGAGACCCAGTACTTC. It specifies CAGSGGGDPETQYF.

This clonotype has a handful of counts. The CDR3 DNA sequence: TGTGCCACCAGCAGAAAGGGCATTGGCGGACCGAACACCGGGGAGCTGTTTTTT. Residues: CATSRKGIGGPNTGELFF. The rearrangement joins TRBV15 to TRBJ2-2; unclear D gene. The CDR3 has 18 residues. Trimming removed 2 bases from V and 0 bases from J, with 16 bases in between. The germline gives CDR1 LNHNV, CDR2 YYDKDF (reference sequence).